These 17 T cell receptor beta chains originate from one sample sequenced in a study of blood T cell repertoires in COVID-19. Sequenced by immunoSEQ multiplex PCR; TCRdb stores in-frame clones only, minus some. Of fewer than 200,000 clones listed, 70% to 90% were seen once; the top ten hold roughly 8%. The sequenced sample consisted of peripheral blood. These receptors were collected from a man aged 35 to 55 who had recovered from COVID-19.

The chain employs TRBV27 and TRBJ1-5; D unresolved. With 6 bases removed from V and 4 bases from J, the gap between germline ends came to 7 bases. Germline assignment: CDR1 MNHEY and CDR2 SMNVEV (reference sequence). The CDR3 extends over 12 amino acids. The CDR3: CASRNGNQPQHF. The CDR3 nucleotides are TGTGCCAGCAGAAACGGGAATCAGCCCCAGCATTTT.

The chain employs TRBV7-6 and TRBJ2-3; 12 bases map to TRBD2. Germline loops: CDR1 SGHVS, CDR2 FNYEAQ. The CDR3 is made up of 18 amino acids. After removal of 1 base from V and 3 bases from J, the junction contained 8 bases not matched to a gene. In DNA form, the CDR3 reads TGTGCCAGCAGCTTAGGGCCTAGCGGGGGGGCAGGTACAGATACGCAGTATTTT. Protein product: CASSLGPSGGAGTDTQYF.

The CDR3 here is CASSLALAGNNEQFF. DNA of the CDR3: TGTGCCAGCAGTTTGGCACTAGCGGGCAACAATGAGCAGTTCTTC. This chain links TRBV28 with TRBJ2-1; the match to TRBD2 covers 9 bases. J was trimmed by 5 bases and V by 3 bases; bases with no gene match: 5. CDR3 length: 15 amino acids. Germline-derived CDR1 and CDR2 are MDHEN and SYDVKM. The complete variable domain, with remaining parts taken from reference TRBV28 and TRBJ2-1, reads DVKVTQSSRYLVKRTGEKVFLECVQDMDHENMFWYRQDPGLGLRLIYFSYDVKMKEKGDIPEGYSVSREKKERFSLILESASTNQTSMYLCASSLALAGNNEQFFGPGTRLTVL.

This clone was counted between two and nine times. The chain carries TRBV6-2 or TRBV6-3 and TRBJ2-3; the D gene is possibly TRBD1 (6 bases). Germline assignment: CDR1 MNHEY and CDR2 SVGEGT. Trimming stripped 0 bases from V and 7 bases from J, with 20 bases between. The CDR3 sequence is 17 residues long. CDR3: CASSYSRRTGGLHTQYF. The CDR3 nucleotides read TGTGCCAGCAGTTACTCAAGACGGACTGGGGGCTTGCATACGCAGTATTTT.

The V call is TRBV28, the J call TRBJ2-2, with D tentatively TRBD2 (5 bases). Germline lookup yields CDR1 MDHEN and CDR2 SYDVKM. Deletions cut 6 bases from V and 1 base from J, with 21 bases between. The CDR3 loop spans 18 amino acids. The CDR3 spells CASSQFLSNTRNTGELFF. DNA of the CDR3: TGTGCCAGCAGCCAATTTTTATCGAACACTAGGAACACCGGGGAGCTGTTTTTT.

V is TRBV19 and J is TRBJ2-7; tentatively, D is TRBD1 (6 bases). Germline CDR1 and CDR2: LNHDA and SQIVND (reference sequence). This CDR3 has 16 residues. V was trimmed by 3 bases and J by 4 bases, leaving 19 bases between them. CDR3 amino acids: CASSIDRPPDPYEQYF. For the CDR3, the DNA is TGTGCCAGTAGTATCGACAGGCCCCCTGACCCTTACGAGCAGTACTTC.

This clone was counted once. The chain employs TRBV7-2 and TRBJ1-6, with D tentatively TRBD1 (5 bases). V was pared by 2 bases and J by 8 bases, with 10 bases between. CDR3 size: 14 residues. Germline CDR1 reads SGHTA; CDR2 reads FQGNSA. The CDR3 spells CASSLSGTYSPLHF. For the CDR3, the DNA is TGTGCCAGCAGCTTATCAGGGACTTATTCACCCCTCCACTTT.

V gene TRBV28 combines with J gene TRBJ1-2, with D hard to call. Germline V gives CDR1 MDHEN, CDR2 SYDVKM. This CDR3 contains 15 residues. V lost 1 base and J lost 2, with 11 bases in between. In DNA, the CDR3 is TGTGCCAGCAGTTTATTTGTCAGTCCAAACTATGGCTACACCTTC. This codes for CASSLFVSPNYGYTF.

The rearrangement uses TRBV6-5 and TRBJ1-1; D uncertain. Germline V gene lookup returns CDR1 MNHEY and CDR2 SVGAGI. The V end lost 0 bases, the J end lost 5 bases, and 7 bases lay between the germline ends. The CDR3 length is 13 residues. CDR3 nucleotide sequence: TGTGCCAGCAGTTACTCGAGAGGAACTGAAGCTTTCTTT. This encodes CASSYSRGTEAFF.

This chain joins TRBV7-2 and TRBJ2-7; 7 bases agree with TRBD1. Unmatched junction bases numbered 8, after V lost 5 bases and J lost 1 base. This CDR3 is built from 15 residues. Per the germline V gene, CDR1 is SGHTA and CDR2 is FQGNSA. CDR3 coding DNA: TGTGCCAGCAGCGGAAACAGGGGTGGTTCCTACGAGCAGTACTTC. Translating gives CASSGNRGGSYEQYF.

The V call is TRBV7-9, the J call TRBJ2-7, with 11 bases that match TRBD2. The germline CDR1 and CDR2 sequences are SEHNR and FQNEAQ (reference sequence). Trimming cost V 5 bases and J 2 bases; bases outside gene matches: 8. CDR3 size: 16 residues. In DNA, the CDR3 is TGTGCCAGCAGCGGGGGGACTAGCGGATTCCCCTACGAGCAGTACTTC. This gives the protein CASSGGTSGFPYEQYF.

J is TRBJ2-7 and V is TRBV27; 12 nucleotides match TRBD1. This CDR3 comprises 14 residues. Germline lookup yields CDR1 MNHEY and CDR2 SMNVEV (reference sequence). Trimming took 6 bases from V and 4 from J; bases not matched to a gene: 4. DNA of the CDR3: TGTGCCAGCAGCCCGGGACAGGGGGCTTACGAGCAGTACTTC. Residues: CASSPGQGAYEQYF.

The chain couples TRBV7-2 to TRBJ2-1; D is ambiguous. Germline V gives CDR1 SGHTA, CDR2 FQGNSA. The length of the CDR3 is 12 residues. V lost 1 base and J lost 7, with 5 bases in between. CDR3 in amino acids: CASSLVLNEQFF. The CDR3 nucleotides read TGTGCCAGCAGCTTAGTGTTAAATGAGCAGTTCTTC.

The genes are TRBV19 and TRBJ2-3; 8 positions match TRBD2. Germline V gene data show CDR1 as LNHDA and CDR2 as SQIVND (reference sequence). CDR3 length: 15 amino acids. Losses at the gene ends were 5 bases for V and 4 bases for J; bases not matched to a gene: 8. The DNA of the CDR3 is TGTGCCAGTAGTTCCCTAGGTAGCGGGGCAGATACGCAGTATTTT. It specifies CASSSLGSGADTQYF. Supplemented by reference TRBV19 and TRBJ2-3, the full variable domain reads DGGITQSPKYLFRKEGQNVTLSCEQNLNHDAMYWYRQDPGQGLRLIYYSQIVNDFQKGDIAEGYSVSREKKESFPLTVTSAQKNPTAFYLCASSSLGSGADTQYFGPGTRLTVL.

The genes are TRBV4-3 and TRBJ1-2, with D uncertain. Germline loops: CDR1 LGHNA, CDR2 YSLEER. Trimming removed 1 base at V and 8 bases at J, with 14 bases between. The CDR3 runs to 14 residues. The CDR3 coding sequence is TGCGCCAGCAGCCAAGGGAGGGAACGGGAGGGCTACACCTTC. Translating gives CASSQGREREGYTF.

The chain joins TRBV18 to TRBJ2-3; D ambiguous. Trimming left V 0 bases short and J 1 base short, with 8 bases between. The CDR3 runs to 15 residues. Germline V gene sequence: CDR1 KGHSH, CDR2 LQKENI. The CDR3 loop is CASSPPAGGTDTQYF. Written as DNA, the CDR3 is TGTGCCAGCTCACCACCTGCCGGTGGCACAGATACGCAGTATTTT.

The chain joins TRBV11-3 to TRBJ1-2; D gene unclear. There are 13 residues in the CDR3. Looked up from germline, CDR1 is SGHNT and CDR2 is YENEEA. Trimming shortened V by 6 bases and J by 2 bases, and 10 bases separated the two germline ends. The CDR3 DNA follows: TGTGCCAGCAGTTTCGGTAGAAACTATGGCTACACCTTC. It is translated as CASSFGRNYGYTF. Full variable domain (missing parts from reference TRBV11-3 and TRBJ1-2): EAGVVQSPRYKIIEKKQPVAFWCNPISGHNTLYWYLQNLGQGPELLIRYENEEAVDDSQLPKDRFSAERLKGVDSTLKIQPAELGDSAVYLCASSFGRNYGYTFGSGTRLTVV.